The sequence of this T cell receptor beta chain was determined in a study of cytomegalovirus exposure and HLA in healthy donors. Whole-study findings and limits: Near-uniform donor sequencing depth was presumed by presence/absence analyses.

V lost 4 bases and J lost 5, with 17 bases in between. CDR1 and CDR2 (germline): MRHNA, SNTAGT. This CDR3 comprises 16 residues. Healthy people donating bone marrow made up the donors. Sampled while nominally healthy, donors likely had unrecorded immune exposures. With 60 Vbeta and 13 Jbeta primers, the PCR was carried out. Using immunoSEQ multiplex PCR, the repertoire was profiled, and TCRdb retains in-frame clones only, with some absent. The repertoire holds 100,000 or so clones, 12% to 15% seen once, with over 0.65% in the top ten. Comments on this clone: Its antigen is currently unknown.

This sequence was found in a female donor in good health and CMV-seronegative. The sequenced sample consisted of PBMCs. The rearrangement uses TRBV6-4 and TRBJ2-2; D perhaps matches TRBD2 (6 bases). The CDR3 DNA reads as TGTGCCAGCAGTGCCGCCGGGACTTACCCAACCGGGGAGCTGTTTTTT. Translating it yields CASSAAGTYPTGELFF.